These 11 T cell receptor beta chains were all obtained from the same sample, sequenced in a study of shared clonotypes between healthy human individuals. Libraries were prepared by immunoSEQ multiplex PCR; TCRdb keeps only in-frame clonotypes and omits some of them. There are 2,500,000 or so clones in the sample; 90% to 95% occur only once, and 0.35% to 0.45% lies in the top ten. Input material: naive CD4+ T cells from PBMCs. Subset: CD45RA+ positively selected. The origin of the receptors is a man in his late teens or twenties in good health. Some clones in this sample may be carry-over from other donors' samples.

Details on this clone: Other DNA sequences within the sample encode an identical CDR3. CDR3 DNA sequence: TGTGCCAGCAGCTTAAATGCAAACAATGAGCAGTTCTTC. Protein sequence: CASSLNANNEQFF. The chain employs TRBV7-3 and TRBJ2-1; D is unclear. There are 13 residues in the CDR3. The V end was cut by 1 base, the J end by 5 bases, with 6 bases between. The germline gives CDR1 SGHTA, CDR2 FQGTGA.

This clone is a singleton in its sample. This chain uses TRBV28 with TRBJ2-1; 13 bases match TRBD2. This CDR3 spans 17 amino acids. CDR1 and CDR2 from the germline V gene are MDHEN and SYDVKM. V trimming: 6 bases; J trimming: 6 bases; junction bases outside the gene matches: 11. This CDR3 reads CASRILAGGPALNEQFF. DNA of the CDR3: TGTGCCAGCAGGATACTAGCGGGAGGGCCCGCTCTCAATGAGCAGTTCTTC.

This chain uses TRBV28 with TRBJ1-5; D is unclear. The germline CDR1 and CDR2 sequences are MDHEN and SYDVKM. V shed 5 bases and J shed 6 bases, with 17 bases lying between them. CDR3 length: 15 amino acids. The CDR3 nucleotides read TGTGCCAGCAGTCCTCCGAACAGTTTACGTCAGCCCCAGCATTTT. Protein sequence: CASSPPNSLRQPQHF. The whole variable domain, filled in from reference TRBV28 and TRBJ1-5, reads DVKVTQSSRYLVKRTGEKVFLECVQDMDHENMFWYRQDPGLGLRLIYFSYDVKMKEKGDIPEGYSVSREKKERFSLILESASTNQTSMYLCASSPPNSLRQPQHFGDGTRLSIL.

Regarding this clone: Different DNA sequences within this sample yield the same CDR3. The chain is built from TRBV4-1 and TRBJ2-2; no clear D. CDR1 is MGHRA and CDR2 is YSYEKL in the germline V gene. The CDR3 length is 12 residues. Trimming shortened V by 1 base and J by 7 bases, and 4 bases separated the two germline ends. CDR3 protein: CASSQVGGELFF. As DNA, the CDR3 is TGCGCCAGCAGCCAAGTCGGCGGGGAGCTGTTTTTT.

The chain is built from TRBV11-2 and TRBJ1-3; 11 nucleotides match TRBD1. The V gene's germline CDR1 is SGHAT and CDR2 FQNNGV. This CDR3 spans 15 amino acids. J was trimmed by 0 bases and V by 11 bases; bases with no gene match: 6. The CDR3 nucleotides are TGTGCCTCCGGGACAGGGGGTCCCTCTGGAAACACCATATATTTT. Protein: CASGTGGPSGNTIYF.

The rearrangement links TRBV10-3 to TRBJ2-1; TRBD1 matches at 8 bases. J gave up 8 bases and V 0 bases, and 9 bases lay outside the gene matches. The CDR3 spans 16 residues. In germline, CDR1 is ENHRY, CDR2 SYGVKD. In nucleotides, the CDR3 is TGTGCCATCAGTGAGTCCTCTTGGGCAGGGGGCTATGAGCAGTTCTTC. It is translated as CAISESSWAGGYEQFF.

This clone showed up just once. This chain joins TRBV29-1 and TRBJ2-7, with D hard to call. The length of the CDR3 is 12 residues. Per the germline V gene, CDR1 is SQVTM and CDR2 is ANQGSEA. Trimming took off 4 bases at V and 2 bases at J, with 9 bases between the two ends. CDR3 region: CSVVPNTYEQYF. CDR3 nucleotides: TGCAGCGTTGTCCCTAATACCTACGAGCAGTACTTC.

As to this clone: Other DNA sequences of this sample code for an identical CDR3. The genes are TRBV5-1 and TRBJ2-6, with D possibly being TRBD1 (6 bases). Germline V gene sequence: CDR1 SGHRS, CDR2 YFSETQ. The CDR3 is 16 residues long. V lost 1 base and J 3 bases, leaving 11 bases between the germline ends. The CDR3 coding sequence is TGCGCCAGCAGCTTGACCACAGGGAGTGGGGCCAACGTCCTGACTTTC. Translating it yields CASSLTTGSGANVLTF.

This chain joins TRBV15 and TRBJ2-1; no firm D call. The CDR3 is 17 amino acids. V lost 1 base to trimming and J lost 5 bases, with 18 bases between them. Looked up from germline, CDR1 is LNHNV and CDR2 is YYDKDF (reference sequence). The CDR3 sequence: CATSRVFQRLIHNEQFF. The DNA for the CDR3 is TGTGCCACCAGCAGAGTCTTCCAGCGCCTTATTCACAATGAGCAGTTCTTC.

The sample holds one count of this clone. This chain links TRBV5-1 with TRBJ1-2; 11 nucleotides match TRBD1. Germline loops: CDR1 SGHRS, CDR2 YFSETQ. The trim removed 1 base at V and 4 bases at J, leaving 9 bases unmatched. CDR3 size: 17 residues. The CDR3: CASSLHTPGQGGYGYTF. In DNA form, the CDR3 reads TGCGCCAGCAGCTTGCACACGCCGGGACAGGGGGGCTATGGCTACACCTTC.

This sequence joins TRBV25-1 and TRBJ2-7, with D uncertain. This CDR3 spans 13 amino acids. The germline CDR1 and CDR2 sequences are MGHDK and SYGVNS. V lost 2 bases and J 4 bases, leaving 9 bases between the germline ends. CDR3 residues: CASSEGIWYEQYF. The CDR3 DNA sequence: TGTGCCAGCAGTGAAGGGATCTGGTACGAGCAGTACTTC.